The clone carrying this T cell receptor beta chain was seen repeatedly, ten times or more. The target antigen is unknown. RNA transcripts were the template for amplifying TCR beta CDR3 regions. When the TCR CDR3 underwent first-round RT-PCR, the HTBI primer set was used. TCRdb passed the multiplex PCR reads through MiXCR, listing each CDR3 protein once. The sample carries more than 300,000 distinct CDR3 sequences, about 18% recorded once. This specimen comes from a study of T cells in Graves' hyperthyroidism and ophthalmopathy. At the level of the study: Upon initial diagnosis and before any treatment, peripheral blood was collected.

CDR3 length equals 13 residues. J was trimmed by 8 bases and V by 1 base; bases with no gene match: 4. Germline V CDR1 and CDR2: SGHRS, YFSETQ. Study results and limitations: Blood shared most expanded thyroid clonotypes above 0.001.

A patient was excluded if there was uncontrolled infection, other autoimmune disease, pregnancy or lactation. From more than 9.5 ml of fresh peripheral blood, PBMCs were isolated. This chain connects TRBV5-1 to TRBJ1-2; 8 bases match TRBD1. The sequenced material came from blood. This TCR derives from a man younger than 35 with Graves' ophthalmopathy. The CDR3 DNA is TGCGCCAGCAGCTTGACGGGACAGGAGGGCTACACCTTC. Its translation: CASSLTGQEGYTF.